These T cell receptor beta chains were read from a single sample in a study of cytomegalovirus exposure and HLA in healthy donors. Sequencing was performed with immunoSEQ multiplex PCR; in TCRdb, only in-frame clones are kept and a portion is missing. Of around 110,000 clones in the sample, roughly nine tenths were seen once. Source material: PBMCs. All receptors come from a woman aged 18-29 years in good health and CMV-seropositive. CDR3s include the opening cysteine and the closing phenylalanine or tryptophan. The D gene is left open where the match is weak. Expanded clones are given a class, and other clones once, few, many or no size at all.

NA TRBJ2-7 NA 13 TRBV7-9 CASSSPNSYEQYF TGTGCCAGCAGCTCACCTAATAGTTACGAGCAGTACTTC
TRBD2 TRBJ2-3 NA 14 TRBV9 CASDGGDGTDTQYF TGTGCCAGCGACGGGGGGGACGGCACAGATACGCAGTATTTT
TRBD2 TRBJ2-1 few 15 TRBV18 CASSNRLAGDNEQFF TGTGCCAGCTCAAACCGACTAGCGGGGGACAATGAGCAGTTCTTC
NA TRBJ1-3 NA 14 TRBV28 CASLDKSSGNTIYF TGTGCCAGTCTGGACAAGAGCTCTGGAAACACCATATATTTT
TRBD2 TRBJ2-5 NA 16 TRBV28 CASSLFGTSEEETQYF TGTGCCAGCAGTTTATTTGGGACTAGCGAGGAAGAGACCCAGTACTTC
NA TRBJ2-3 NA 13 TRBV4-1 CASSRDSSDTQYF TGCGCCAGCAGCCGAGACTCCTCAGATACGCAGTATTTT
NA TRBJ2-5 few 13 TRBV7-2 CASTKRRGETQYF TGTGCCAGCACCAAAAGGAGGGGTGAGACCCAGTACTTC
NA TRBJ2-3 NA 16 TRBV21-1 CASSKVGSGVTDTQYF TGTGCCAGCAGCAAAGTCGGTAGCGGAGTCACAGATACGCAGTATTTT
NA TRBJ2-1 once 15 TRBV27 CASSFQSGLYNEQFF TGTGCCAGCAGTTTTCAGAGCGGCCTTTACAATGAGCAGTTCTTC
NA TRBJ2-4 NA 14 TRBV28 CASLSGAAKNIQYF TGTGCCAGCCTCAGTGGGGCGGCCAAAAACATTCAGTACTTC
NA TRBJ1-2 few 11 TRBV6-1 CASSELGVRTF TGTGCCAGCAGTGAACTCGGGGTGAGAACCTTC